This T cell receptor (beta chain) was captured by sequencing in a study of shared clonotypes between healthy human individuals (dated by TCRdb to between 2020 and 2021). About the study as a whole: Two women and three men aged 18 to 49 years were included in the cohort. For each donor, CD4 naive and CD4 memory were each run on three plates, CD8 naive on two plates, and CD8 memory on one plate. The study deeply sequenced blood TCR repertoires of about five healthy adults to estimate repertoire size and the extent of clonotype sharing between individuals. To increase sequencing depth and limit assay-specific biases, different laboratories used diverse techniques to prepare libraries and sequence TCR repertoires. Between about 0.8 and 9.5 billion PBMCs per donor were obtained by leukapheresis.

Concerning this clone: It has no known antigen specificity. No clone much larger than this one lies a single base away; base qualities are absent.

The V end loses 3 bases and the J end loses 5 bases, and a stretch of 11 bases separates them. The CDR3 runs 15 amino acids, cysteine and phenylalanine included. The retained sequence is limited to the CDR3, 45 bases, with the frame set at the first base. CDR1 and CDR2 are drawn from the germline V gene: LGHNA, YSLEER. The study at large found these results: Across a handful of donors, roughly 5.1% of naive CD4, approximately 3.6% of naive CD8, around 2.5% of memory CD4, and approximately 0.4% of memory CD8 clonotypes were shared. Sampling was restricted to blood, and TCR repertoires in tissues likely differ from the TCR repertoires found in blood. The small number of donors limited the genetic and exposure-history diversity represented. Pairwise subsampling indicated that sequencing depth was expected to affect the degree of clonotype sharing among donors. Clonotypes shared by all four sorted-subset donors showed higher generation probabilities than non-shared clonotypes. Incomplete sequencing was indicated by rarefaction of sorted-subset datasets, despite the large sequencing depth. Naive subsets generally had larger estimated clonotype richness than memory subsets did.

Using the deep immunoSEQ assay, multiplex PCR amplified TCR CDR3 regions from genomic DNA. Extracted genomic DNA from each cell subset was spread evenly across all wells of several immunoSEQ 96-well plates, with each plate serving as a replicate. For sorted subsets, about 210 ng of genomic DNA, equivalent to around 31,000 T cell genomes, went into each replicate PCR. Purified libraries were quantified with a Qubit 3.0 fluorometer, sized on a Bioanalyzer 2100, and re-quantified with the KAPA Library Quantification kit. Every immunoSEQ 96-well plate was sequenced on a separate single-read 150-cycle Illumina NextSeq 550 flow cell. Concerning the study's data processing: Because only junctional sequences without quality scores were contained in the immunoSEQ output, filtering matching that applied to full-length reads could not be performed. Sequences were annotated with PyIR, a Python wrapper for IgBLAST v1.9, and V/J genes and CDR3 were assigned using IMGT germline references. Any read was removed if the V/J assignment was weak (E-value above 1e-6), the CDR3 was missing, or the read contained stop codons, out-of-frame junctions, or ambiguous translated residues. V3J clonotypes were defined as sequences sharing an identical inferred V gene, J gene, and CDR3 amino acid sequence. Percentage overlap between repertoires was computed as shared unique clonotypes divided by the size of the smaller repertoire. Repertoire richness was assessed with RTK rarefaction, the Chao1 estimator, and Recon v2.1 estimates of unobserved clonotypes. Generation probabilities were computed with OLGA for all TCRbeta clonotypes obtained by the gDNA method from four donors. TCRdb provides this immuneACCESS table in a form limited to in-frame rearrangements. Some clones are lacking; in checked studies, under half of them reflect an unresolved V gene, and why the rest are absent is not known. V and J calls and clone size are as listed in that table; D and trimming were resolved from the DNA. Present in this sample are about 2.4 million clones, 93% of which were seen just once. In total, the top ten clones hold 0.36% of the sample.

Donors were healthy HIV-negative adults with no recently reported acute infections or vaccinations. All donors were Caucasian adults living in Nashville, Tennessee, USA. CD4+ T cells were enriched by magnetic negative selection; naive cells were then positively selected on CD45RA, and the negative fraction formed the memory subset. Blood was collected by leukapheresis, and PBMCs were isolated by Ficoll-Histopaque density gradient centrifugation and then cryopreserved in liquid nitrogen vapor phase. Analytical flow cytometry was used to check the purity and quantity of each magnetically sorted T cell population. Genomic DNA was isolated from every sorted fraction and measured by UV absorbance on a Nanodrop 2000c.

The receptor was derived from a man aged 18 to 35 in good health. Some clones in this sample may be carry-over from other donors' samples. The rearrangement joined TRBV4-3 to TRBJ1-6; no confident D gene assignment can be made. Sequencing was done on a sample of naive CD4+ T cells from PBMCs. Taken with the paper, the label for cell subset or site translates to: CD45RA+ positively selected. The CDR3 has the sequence CASSHGRLDNSPLHF. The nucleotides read TGCGCCAGCAGCCACGGACGGCTTGATAATTCACCCCTCCACTTT.